This passage covers 29 T cell receptor beta chains from one sample sequenced in a study of regulatory T cells in long-lasting Graves disease. For TCR beta, libraries came from iRepertoire HTBI primers and Arm-PCR of CDR3 regions. TCRdb processed the multiplex PCR reads anew with MiXCR; each CDR3 protein has one entry. The table has about 520,000 distinct CDR3 sequences, about 11% seen once. Specified time point: newly diagnosed GD, antithyroid drugs for less than 3 months. After RNA was extracted from PBMCs, the TCR library was made from it. These data also formed part of another study, on T cells in Graves' hyperthyroidism and ophthalmopathy.

This specimen consisted of peripheral blood mononuclear cells (PBMCs), obtained at new diagnosis, from a patient treated with antithyroid drugs. The receptor source for this set is a woman in her twenties or thirties with Graves disease.

In its sample, this clonotype was seen many times. V and J are TRBV7-2 and TRBJ2-2; D is unclear. This CDR3 is 16 amino acids long. Germline-derived CDR1 and CDR2 are SGHTA and FQGNSA. Trimming cost V 1 base and J 4 bases, with 13 bases left between them. The CDR3 loop is CASSLERSGRTGELFF. The CDR3 DNA follows: TGTGCCAGCAGCTTAGAACGGAGTGGTCGCACCGGGGAGCTGTTTTTT.

Many counts were recorded for this clonotype. The CDR3 coding sequence is TGTGCCAGCAGTTTCGAACAGACCGCGTCCCAGTACTTC. Its protein is CASSFEQTASQYF. V and J are TRBV12-3 or TRBV12-4 and TRBJ2-5, with D hard to call. The CDR3 runs 13 residues. The V and J ends lost 3 bases and 9 bases respectively, with 14 bases between them.

A few counts support this clonotype. The chain employs TRBV9 and TRBJ2-2; 10 bases agree with TRBD1. Per the germline V gene, CDR1 is SGDLS and CDR2 is YYNGEE. The junction had 1 base not matched to a gene; V was cut back by 1 base and J by 4 bases. The CDR3 has 15 amino acids. CDR3 sequence reads: CASSVRTGGTGELFF. The CDR3 bases are TGTGCCAGCAGCGTAAGGACAGGGGGCACCGGGGAGCTGTTTTTT. Combining the CDR3 with reference TRBV9 and TRBJ2-2 gives the whole variable domain DSGVTQTPKHLITATGQRVTLRCSPRSGDLSVYWYQQSLDQGLQFLIQYYNGEERAKGNILERFSAQQFPDLHSELNLSSLELGDSALYFCASSVRTGGTGELFFGEGSRLTVL.

This clonotype was seen only a few times. The chain employs TRBV5-1 and TRBJ2-7, with 7 bases matching TRBD1. In germline, CDR1 is SGHRS, CDR2 YFSETQ. V was clipped by 4 bases and J by 5 bases; unmatched bases: 9. The CDR3 has 14 amino acids. CDR3 sequence: CASSARQGADEQYF. Written as DNA, the CDR3 is TGCGCCAGCAGCGCAAGACAGGGCGCGGACGAGCAGTACTTC.

This clonotype was seen repeatedly, ten times or more. The chain employs TRBV7-2 and TRBJ2-3, with D possibly matching TRBD1 (5 bases). The CDR3 covers 15 residues. V lost 2 bases and J lost 4, with 13 bases in between. Germline V gives CDR1 SGHTA, CDR2 FQGNSA. In nucleotides, the CDR3 is TGTGCCAGCAGCTTACAGGGTTTTAGTGCAGATACGCAGTATTTT. It translates to CASSLQGFSADTQYF.

There are a few counts of this clonotype. The chain combines TRBV12-3 or TRBV12-4 with TRBJ2-6; 8 bases match TRBD1. With 6 bases clipped from V and 2 bases from J, the junction kept 3 bases outside the gene matches. CDR3 size: 15 residues. The CDR3 DNA reads as TGTGCCAGCAGAAAGACAGGGGCTGGGGCCAACGTCCTGACTTTC. Protein sequence: CASRKTGAGANVLTF.

This clonotype appeared many times. The chain combines TRBV11-2 with TRBJ2-3; D is undetermined. Germline assignment: CDR1 SGHAT and CDR2 FQNNGV. The CDR3 is made up of 11 amino acids. V was clipped by 8 bases and J by 5 bases, with 8 bases between them. CDR3 amino acids: CASERGDTQYF. The CDR3 DNA reads as TGTGCCAGCGAACGCGGAGATACGCAGTATTTT.

In this sample, this clonotype turned up many times. The chain employs TRBV2 and TRBJ2-3; D not certain. CDR3 length: 14 amino acids. From germline, CDR1 is SNHLY and CDR2 FYNNEI. The V and J ends lost 10 bases and 4 bases respectively, with 18 bases between them. DNA of the CDR3: TGTGCCAACGCCGGGCCGCCACTCCCAGATACGCAGTATTTT. Translating gives CANAGPPLPDTQYF.

This clonotype came up many times. The chain carries TRBV3-1 and TRBJ1-1; 8 nucleotides line up with TRBD1. The ends lost 5 bases at V and 5 bases at J; junction bases unmatched: 7. This CDR3 has 14 residues. CDR1 and CDR2 (germline): LGHDT, YNNKEL (reference sequence). CDR3 sequence (DNA): TGTGCCAGCAGCTTCCGACAGGGGACGACTGAAGCTTTCTTT. Its protein product is CASSFRQGTTEAFF.

In this sample, this clonotype turned up many times. J is TRBJ1-2 and V is TRBV28; 7 bases fit TRBD1. The CDR3 runs to 14 residues. V lost 7 bases and J lost 2; bases outside the gene matches: 7. Looked up from germline, CDR1 is MDHEN and CDR2 is SYDVKM. CDR3 bases: TGTGCCAGCACCCTGGGGGGACAGAACTATGGCTACACCTTC. Encoded protein: CASTLGGQNYGYTF.

This clonotype appeared a few times. This rearrangement joins TRBV11-2 to TRBJ2-3, with 8 bases identical to TRBD2. The CDR3 runs to 15 residues. J was trimmed by 2 bases and V by 8 bases; bases with no gene match: 9. Germline V gives CDR1 SGHAT, CDR2 FQNNGV. CDR3 DNA sequence: TGTGCCAGCGGGGTAGCGGGAATCTTCACAGATACGCAGTATTTT. Its protein product is CASGVAGIFTDTQYF.

This clonotype was counted between two and nine times. The genes are TRBV3-1 and TRBJ2-7; 10 bases align to TRBD2. CDR3 size: 16 residues. Germline CDR1 LGHDT, CDR2 YNNKEL (reference sequence). With 2 bases clipped from V and 6 bases from J, the junction kept 10 bases outside the gene matches. The CDR3 bases are TGTGCCAGCAGCCAACTAGCGGGAGTTGTCCCGCGCGAGCAGTACTTC. Residues: CASSQLAGVVPREQYF.

This clonotype was counted at least ten times. V is TRBV20-1 and J is TRBJ2-3, with D hard to call. CDR1 DFQATT and CDR2 SNEGSKA come from the germline V gene (reference sequence). This CDR3 has 13 residues. V shed 0 bases and J shed 4 bases, with 8 bases lying between them. The CDR3 region has the DNA TGCAGTGCTAGAGATAGGGCGCCAGATACGCAGTATTTT. Translated: CSARDRAPDTQYF.

V and J are TRBV4-3 and TRBJ2-5; 8 nucleotides match TRBD1. Germline CDR1 reads LGHNA; CDR2 reads YSLEER. The CDR3 is 17 residues long. The V and J ends lost 0 bases and 5 bases, in that order; junction bases with no gene match: 11. CDR3 region: CASSQEWRQGAWETQYF. CDR3 coding DNA: TGCGCCAGCAGCCAAGAGTGGCGCCAGGGGGCTTGGGAGACCCAGTACTTC.

This clonotype showed up many times. The V call is TRBV5-1, the J call TRBJ1-1; no clear D. Trimming shortened V by 2 bases and J by 4 bases, and 12 bases separated the two germline ends. The CDR3 sequence is 14 residues long. CDR1 is SGHRS, CDR2 YFSETQ, per germline. CDR3: CASSFLTAGTEAFF. The CDR3 DNA sequence: TGCGCCAGCAGCTTTCTTACGGCAGGCACTGAAGCTTTCTTT.

Many counts were recorded for this clonotype. The chain combines TRBV28 with TRBJ2-2; D remains unclear. The germline V gene encodes CDR1 MDHEN and CDR2 SYDVKM. V dropped 2 bases and J dropped 13 bases, with 11 bases sitting between them. The CDR3 runs to 12 residues. CDR3 protein: CASSLAGRGLFF. In DNA form, the CDR3 reads TGTGCCAGCAGTTTAGCCGGACGAGGGCTGTTTTTT.

This clonotype was counted only a few times. The rearrangement uses TRBV9 and TRBJ2-1; D might be TRBD1 (6 bases). The CDR3 extends over 15 amino acids. The germline V and J ends were trimmed by 0 bases and 6 bases, with 13 bases remaining between them. Germline-derived CDR1 and CDR2 are SGDLS and YYNGEE. The chain's CDR3 is CASSVEGKGGNEQFF. The CDR3, as DNA: TGTGCCAGCAGCGTAGAGGGCAAAGGGGGCAATGAGCAGTTCTTC.

This clonotype was recorded many times. The V call is TRBV30, the J call TRBJ1-1; D call uncertain. Germline loops: CDR1 GTSNPN, CDR2 SVGIG (reference sequence). The CDR3 consists of 15 residues. Deletions cut 0 bases from V and 0 bases from J, with 11 bases between. The CDR3 reads CAWSVFGEMNTEAFF. CDR3 nucleotide sequence: TGTGCCTGGAGTGTATTTGGAGAGATGAACACTGAAGCTTTCTTT.

This clonotype has a count of ten or more. The V and J genes are TRBV4-2 and TRBJ1-5, with 7 nucleotides matching TRBD1. The germline V gene encodes CDR1 LGHNA and CDR2 YNFKEQ. Unmatched junction bases numbered 6, after V lost 4 bases and J lost 0 bases. This CDR3 has 16 residues. This CDR3 is CASSRGQDYSNQPQHF. The CDR3 region has the DNA TGTGCCAGCAGCCGCGGACAGGACTATAGCAATCAGCCCCAGCATTTT.

This clonotype was counted ten times or more. This sequence joins TRBV6-5 and TRBJ2-7, with 7 bases identical to TRBD1. The V gene end was trimmed by 1 base and the J gene end by 2 bases; junction bases not matched to a gene: 8. Germline assignment: CDR1 MNHEY and CDR2 SVGAGI. The CDR3 length is 16 residues. This chain's CDR3 is CASSYLSTGQPYEQYF. The CDR3 bases are TGTGCCAGCAGTTACTTGTCGACGGGACAGCCCTACGAGCAGTACTTC.

The chain links TRBV12-3 or TRBV12-4 to TRBJ2-5; 8 bases agree with TRBD1. There are 14 residues in the CDR3. V lost 6 bases to trimming and J lost 3 bases; unmatched junction nucleotides: 6. The CDR3 loop reads CASSQGAAKETQYF. CDR3 DNA sequence: TGTGCCAGCAGCCAGGGGGCCGCAAAAGAGACCCAGTACTTC.

This clonotype occurred many times. The chain is built from TRBV24-1 and TRBJ1-4; weak D call: TRBD1 (5 bases). The CDR3 totals 15 residues. Trimming removed 3 bases at V and 0 bases at J, with 7 bases between. Germline CDR1 KGHDR, CDR2 SFDVKD. The CDR3 DNA is TGTGCCACCAGTGATCCGACAGCAACTAATGAAAAACTGTTTTTT. Its translation: CATSDPTATNEKLFF.

This clonotype occurred many times. The rearrangement links TRBV6-1 to TRBJ1-5; the match to TRBD1 covers 7 bases. The CDR3 contains 17 residues. V trimming: 6 bases; J trimming: 0 bases; junction bases outside the gene matches: 11. Per the germline V gene, CDR1 is MNHNS and CDR2 is SASEGT. CDR3 residues: CASSPLGQSYSNQPQHF. The DNA of the CDR3 is TGTGCCAGCAGCCCCCTGGGACAGTCTTATAGCAATCAGCCCCAGCATTTT.

Many counts were recorded for this clonotype. V gene TRBV6-5 combines with J gene TRBJ2-7; 10 bases map to TRBD2. Germline CDR1 reads MNHEY; CDR2 reads SVGAGI. The V segment lost 4 bases and the J segment 4 bases; nucleotides outside the gene matches: 19. The CDR3 spans 19 residues. Written as DNA, the CDR3 is TGTGCCAGCAGTTTCTCGGCCGTCGGGTTAGCGGGAGGAAAATACGAGCAGTACTTC. Translation: CASSFSAVGLAGGKYEQYF.

This clonotype was seen ten or more times. The rearrangement joins TRBV28 to TRBJ1-5, with TRBD1 matching 10 bases. CDR1 is MDHEN, CDR2 SYDVKM, per germline. The V segment lost 6 bases and the J segment 4 bases; nucleotides outside the gene matches: 6. CDR3 length: 15 amino acids. In DNA, the CDR3 is TGTGCCAGCAGCCTTGGGACAGGGGCTAATCAGCCCCAGCATTTT. Residues: CASSLGTGANQPQHF.

The V and J genes are TRBV2 and TRBJ1-2, with D hard to call. Germline V gives CDR1 SNHLY, CDR2 FYNNEI. The V end lost 2 bases, the J end lost 2 bases, and 9 bases lay between the germline ends. This CDR3 is 14 amino acids long. This CDR3 reads CASSEMFQNYGYTF. In nucleotides, the CDR3 is TGTGCCAGCAGTGAAATGTTCCAAAACTATGGCTACACCTTC.

This clonotype was detected ten times or more. The gene calls are TRBV27 and TRBJ1-1; no reliable D call. This CDR3 spans 14 amino acids. Trimming took 1 base from V and 2 from J, leaving 8 bases between them. Germline V gene data show CDR1 as MNHEY and CDR2 as SMNVEV (reference sequence). The DNA of the CDR3 is TGTGCCAGCAGTTTATATCCGGGTAACACTGAAGCTTTCTTT. Residues: CASSLYPGNTEAFF.

This clonotype has just a few counts. The chain has TRBV6-2 or TRBV6-3 and TRBJ2-3; D not resolved. V lost 7 bases to trimming and J lost 2 bases, with 7 bases between them. The CDR3 has 12 amino acids. Germline V gene sequence: CDR1 MNHEY, CDR2 SVGEGT. This CDR3 reads CASTENTDTQYF. For the CDR3, the DNA is TGTGCCAGCACAGAAAACACAGATACGCAGTATTTT.

This clonotype was detected many times. The chain couples TRBV11-2 to TRBJ2-1; 11 nucleotides line up with TRBD2. The CDR3 runs to 17 residues. CDR1 and CDR2 from the germline V gene are SGHAT and FQNNGV. With V trimmed by 4 bases and J by 3 bases, 8 bases remained unmatched. For the CDR3, the DNA is TGTGCCAGCAGCTCCACGACTAGCGGGACGTACTACAATGAGCAGTTCTTC. This encodes CASSSTTSGTYYNEQFF.